Presented here are 13 T cell receptor beta chains from one specimen sequenced in a study of T cell repertoires in cytomegalovirus infection. TCRdb passed the reads through MiXCR, listing each CDR3 protein once. Of 150,000 to 200,000 distinct CDR3 sequences listed, 15% to 20% are singletons. Sequencing was performed on PBMCs. These receptor sequences come from a human donor in good health (CMV status not recorded). Some clones in this sample may be carry-over from other donors' samples.

The sample holds many counts of this clonotype. This chain connects TRBV6-5 to TRBJ2-7; 10 bases map to TRBD1. Per the germline V gene, CDR1 is MNHEY and CDR2 is SVGAGI. Trimming at V came to 2 bases and at J to 6 bases, leaving 4 bases not matched to a gene. This CDR3 is built from 14 residues. The CDR3 coding sequence is TGTGCCAGCAGTTACGGGACAGGGGTGACCGAGCAGTACTTC. Protein sequence: CASSYGTGVTEQYF.

CDR3 sequence: CASSEVEGSSYEQYF. The DNA of the CDR3 is TGTGCCAGCAGTGAAGTAGAGGGGAGCTCCTACGAGCAGTACTTC. The J gene is TRBJ2-7, the V gene TRBV25-1; D tentatively fits TRBD1 or TRBD2 (5 bases each). Trimming left V 2 bases short and J 0 bases short, with 11 bases between. The CDR3 totals 15 residues. Germline V CDR1 and CDR2: MGHDK, SYGVNS.

This clonotype has a handful of counts. The V gene is TRBV6-6, the J gene TRBJ1-1; 8 nucleotides agree with TRBD1. Germline CDR1 and CDR2: MNHNY and SVGAGI (reference sequence). This CDR3 has 12 residues. Unmatched junction bases numbered 4, after V lost 6 bases and J lost 7 bases. Here the CDR3 reads CASRDGQGEAFF. DNA of the CDR3: TGTGCCAGCAGGGACGGACAGGGTGAAGCTTTCTTT.

This clonotype was observed a handful of times. The gene calls are TRBV10-2 and TRBJ1-6; 12 bases are shared with TRBD1. Losses at the gene ends were 8 bases for V and 8 bases for J; bases not matched to a gene: 4. The germline CDR1 and CDR2 sequences are WSHSY and SAAADI. CDR3 length: 14 amino acids. CDR3: CASGRDRGHSPLHF. The DNA for the CDR3 is TGCGCCAGCGGCCGGGACAGGGGGCATTCACCCCTCCACTTT.

This clonotype was seen a handful of times. This sequence joins TRBV6-1 and TRBJ1-5; 7 nucleotides align to TRBD1. There are 15 residues in the CDR3. V shed 8 bases and J 0 bases; nucleotides not matched to a gene: 7. The V gene's germline CDR1 is MNHNS and CDR2 SASEGT. The CDR3 nucleotides read TGTGCCAGCCGGGACAGCGTATATAGCAATCAGCCCCAGCATTTT. Residues: CASRDSVYSNQPQHF.

This clonotype was picked up many times. The gene calls are TRBV7-8 and TRBJ1-2; TRBD1 matches at 8 bases. CDR1 and CDR2 from the germline V gene are SGHVS and FQNEAQ. The J segment lost 8 bases and the V segment lost 4 bases, leaving 3 bases of the junction unmatched. This CDR3 has 12 amino acids. The CDR3 coding sequence is TGTGCCAGCAGCTCCCGGGACAGGGGCTACACCTTC. Its translation is CASSSRDRGYTF.

In this sample, this clonotype turned up a few times. The J gene is TRBJ1-6, the V gene TRBV19, with D tentatively TRBD1 (6 bases). The CDR3 contains 15 residues. Trimming left V 4 bases short and J 8 bases short, with 15 bases between. Germline V gene sequence: CDR1 LNHDA, CDR2 SQIVND (reference sequence). The CDR3 bases are TGTGCCAGTAGTACCTCGGGCAGGGGCTATTCACCCCTCCACTTT. Translating it yields CASSTSGRGYSPLHF.

The genes are TRBV12-3 or TRBV12-4 and TRBJ1-4; unclear D gene. Trimming pared 7 bases from V and 0 bases from J, leaving 9 bases between. CDR3 length equals 14 residues. As DNA, the CDR3 is TGTGCCAGCACGGGCTCTGCAACTAATGAAAAACTGTTTTTT. Translating it yields CASTGSATNEKLFF.

This clonotype was recorded at least ten times. The chain is built from TRBV6-1 and TRBJ1-1, with D unresolved. The V end lost 5 bases, the J end lost 3 bases, and 13 bases lay between the germline ends. Germline CDR1 reads MNHNS; CDR2 reads SASEGT. The CDR3 covers 14 residues. The CDR3: CASSSLWTDTEAFF. CDR3 bases: TGTGCCAGCAGTTCTCTGTGGACGGACACTGAAGCTTTCTTT.

This clonotype was detected only a few times. The chain combines TRBV13 with TRBJ2-4, with a weak D call TRBD2 (6 bases). CDR1 and CDR2 from the germline V gene are PRHDT and FYEKMQ (reference sequence). V lost 1 base and J 6 bases, leaving 10 bases between the germline ends. CDR3 length: 14 residues. DNA for the CDR3: TGTGCCAGCAGCTTAGTTGGGACTGGAAACATTCAGTACTTC. The encoded protein is CASSLVGTGNIQYF.

This rearrangement joins TRBV4-1 to TRBJ2-3; 13 nucleotides match TRBD2. This CDR3 is built from 15 residues. Germline loops: CDR1 MGHRA, CDR2 YSYEKL. With V trimmed by 1 base and J by 7 bases, 2 bases remained unmatched. CDR3 amino acids: CASSQGTSGGYTQYF. The CDR3 bases are TGCGCCAGCAGCCAAGGGACTAGCGGGGGTTATACGCAGTATTTT.

This clonotype has a count of ten or more. The chain joins TRBV12-3 or TRBV12-4 to TRBJ2-7; D is undetermined. The CDR3 is made up of 11 amino acids. V gave up 1 base and J gave up 4 bases, with 2 bases separating them. The CDR3 loop is CASSLGYEQYF. The CDR3, as DNA: TGTGCCAGCAGTTTAGGATACGAGCAGTACTTC.

On this clonotype itself: A much larger clone differs from this one at a single base, so this may be a read error. The genes are TRBV7-8 and TRBJ1-3; D uncertain. Germline CDR1 reads SGHVS; CDR2 reads FQNEAQ. Trimming took off 3 bases at V and 2 bases at J, with 14 bases between the two ends. The CDR3 has 16 residues. This chain's CDR3 is CASSFGFKATGNTIYF. The CDR3 DNA reads TGTGCCAGCAGCTTCGGTTTCAAGGCGACTGGAAACACCATATATTTT.